This passage covers 7 T cell receptor beta chains from one sample sequenced in a study of shared clonotypes between healthy human individuals. TCRdb's table, derived via immunoSEQ multiplex PCR, lists solely in-frame clones and lacks some. The table lists some 360,000 clones, about 73% of them singletons, with roughly 10% in the top ten. Sequenced: memory CD4+ T cells sorted from blood. Subset in this sample: CD45RA-negative fraction. Receptors originate from a man in his thirties or forties in good health.

The genes are TRBV9 and TRBJ2-7; 7 bases match TRBD1. CDR1 is SGDLS, CDR2 YYNGEE, per germline. V trimming: 4 bases; J trimming: 3 bases; junction bases outside the gene matches: 13. The CDR3 consists of 16 residues. CDR3 nucleotide sequence: TGTGCCAGCAGCCCCTACTCAGGGGGTTTCAGCTACGAGCAGTACTTC. Translating gives CASSPYSGGFSYEQYF.

This clone came up a few times. V gene TRBV7-2 combines with J gene TRBJ2-1; no clear D. CDR1 and CDR2 from the germline V gene are SGHTA and FQGNSA. The CDR3 totals 13 residues. The V and J ends lost 5 bases and 3 bases respectively, with 8 bases between them. The CDR3 coding sequence is TGTGCCAGCAGCCCGGAGAACTACAATGAGCAGTTCTTC. It specifies CASSPENYNEQFF.

This clone has just a few counts. This chain joins TRBV19 and TRBJ2-1, with D perhaps matching TRBD1 (6 bases). This CDR3 has 15 amino acids. Trimming cost V 9 bases and J 0 bases, with 15 bases left between them. In germline, CDR1 is LNHDA, CDR2 SQIVND (reference sequence). CDR3 sequence: CASRSDRSSYNEQFF. The CDR3 region has the DNA TGTGCCAGCAGATCCGACAGGAGCTCCTACAATGAGCAGTTCTTC.

This clone has just one count. Other DNA sequences of this sample code for an identical CDR3. The DNA of the CDR3 is TGTGCCAGCAGCCAAACTCCCTACGAGCAGTACTTC. The encoded protein is CASSQTPYEQYF. The chain links TRBV11-2 to TRBJ2-7; no firm D call. The length of the CDR3 is 12 residues. Germline CDR1 SGHAT, CDR2 FQNNGV. V shed 5 bases and J shed 2 bases, with 7 bases lying between them.

J is TRBJ2-5 and V is TRBV9, with D maybe TRBD2 (6 bases). The J call may be incorrect, as the DNA end agrees better with TRBJ2-7. The germline V gene encodes CDR1 SGDLS and CDR2 YYNGEE. This CDR3 contains 15 residues. In DNA, the CDR3 is TGTGCCAGCAGCCCAGGAGGGGATCCAACCTACGAGCAGTACTTC. Translation: CASSPGGDPTYEQYF.

CDR3 in amino acids: CASSLVTGGPNTEAFF. DNA for the CDR3: TGCGCCAGCAGCTTGGTGACAGGGGGCCCGAACACTGAAGCTTTCTTT. The chain couples TRBV5-1 to TRBJ1-1; 10 nucleotides agree with TRBD1. Trimming at V came to 0 bases and at J to 1 base, leaving 3 bases not matched to a gene. Per germline, CDR1 SGHRS and CDR2 YFSETQ. This CDR3 has 16 amino acids.

The CDR3 nucleotides are TGTGCCAGCAGCGTCTCCGGCACGAACTATGGCTACACCTTC. This encodes CASSVSGTNYGYTF. The chain links TRBV9 to TRBJ1-2; D gene uncertain. From germline, CDR1 is SGDLS and CDR2 YYNGEE. V was clipped by 2 bases and J by 2 bases, with 10 bases between them. This CDR3 has 14 amino acids.